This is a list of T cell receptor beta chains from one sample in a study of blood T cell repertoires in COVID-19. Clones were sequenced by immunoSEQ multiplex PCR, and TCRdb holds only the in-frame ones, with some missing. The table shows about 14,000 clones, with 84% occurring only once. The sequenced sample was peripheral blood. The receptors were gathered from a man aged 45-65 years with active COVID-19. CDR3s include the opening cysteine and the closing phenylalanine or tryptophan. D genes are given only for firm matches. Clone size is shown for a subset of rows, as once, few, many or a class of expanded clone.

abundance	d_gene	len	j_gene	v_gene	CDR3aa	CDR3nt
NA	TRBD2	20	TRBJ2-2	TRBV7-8	CASSPYRAGLAGGKTGELFF	TGTGCCAGCAGCCCTTATCGGGCGGGACTAGCGGGAGGGAAGACCGGGGAGCTGTTTTTT
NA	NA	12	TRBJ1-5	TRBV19	CASSISNQPQHF	TGTGCCAGTAGTATCTCCAATCAGCCCCAGCATTTT
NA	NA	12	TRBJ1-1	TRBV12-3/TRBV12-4	CASSLLGTEAFF	TGTGCCAGCAGCCTTCTCGGGACTGAAGCTTTCTTT
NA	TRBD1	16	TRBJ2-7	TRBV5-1	CASSKRTGTEDYEQYF	TGCGCCAGCAGCAAAAGAACCGGGACAGAAGACTACGAGCAGTACTTC
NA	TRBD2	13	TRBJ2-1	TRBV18	CASTITSGNEQFF	TGTGCCAGCACCATTACTAGCGGCAATGAGCAGTTCTTC
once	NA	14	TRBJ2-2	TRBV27	CASSPTDYTGELFF	TGTGCCAGCAGTCCCACGGACTACACCGGGGAGCTGTTTTTT
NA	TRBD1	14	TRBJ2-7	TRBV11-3	CASSRAGTGYEQYF	TGTGCCAGCAGCCGAGCCGGGACAGGCTACGAGCAGTACTTC
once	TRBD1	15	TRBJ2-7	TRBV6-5	CASRNRDRGSYEQYF	TGTGCCAGCAGGAACCGGGACAGGGGGAGCTACGAGCAGTACTTC
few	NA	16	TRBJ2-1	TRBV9	CASSGRVGRDYNEQFF	TGTGCCAGCAGCGGGAGGGTTGGAAGGGATTACAATGAGCAGTTCTTC
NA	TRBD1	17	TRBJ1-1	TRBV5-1	CASRDRDLHSMNTEAFF	TGCGCCAGCAGGGACAGGGACTTACATTCCATGAACACTGAAGCTTTCTTT
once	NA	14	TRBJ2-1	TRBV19	CASSPADSRPEQFF	TGTGCCAGTAGCCCCGCCGACTCCCGTCCTGAGCAGTTCTTC
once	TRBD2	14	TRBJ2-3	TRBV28	CASSFLAGTDTQYF	TGTGCCAGCAGTTTCTTAGCGGGAACAGATACGCAGTATTTT
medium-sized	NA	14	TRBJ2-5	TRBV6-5	CASSLGQGGETQYF	TGTGCCAGCAGCCTAGGGCAGGGGGGAGAGACCCAGTACTTC
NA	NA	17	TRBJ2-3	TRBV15	CATSRTVGVSSTDTQYF	TGTGCCACCAGCAGGACCGTCGGGGTTTCTAGCACAGATACGCAGTATTTT
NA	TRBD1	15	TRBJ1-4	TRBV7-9	CASSTQQGLGEKLFF	TGTGCCAGCAGCACCCAACAGGGGTTAGGTGAAAAACTGTTTTTT
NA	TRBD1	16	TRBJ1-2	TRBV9	CASSSQRGGASYGYTF	TGTGCCAGCAGCTCCCAGCGAGGGGGCGCCAGCTATGGCTACACCTTC
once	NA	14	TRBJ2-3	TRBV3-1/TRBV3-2	CASSQETGADTQYF	TGTGCCAGCAGCCAAGAAACGGGGGCAGATACGCAGTATTTT
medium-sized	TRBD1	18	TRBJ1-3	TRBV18	CASSPRQGLDSSGNTIYF	TGTGCCAGCTCACCCAGACAGGGCTTGGATTCCTCTGGAAACACCATATATTTT
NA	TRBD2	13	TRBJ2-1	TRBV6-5	CASRSSGYNEQFF	TGTGCCAGCAGGTCTAGCGGGTACAATGAGCAGTTCTTC
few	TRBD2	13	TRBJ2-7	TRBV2	CASTGGSGLEQYF	TGTGCCAGCACCGGCGGGAGCGGACTCGAGCAGTACTTC
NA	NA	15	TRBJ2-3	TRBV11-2	CASSHYGRGTDTQYF	TGTGCCAGCAGCCACTACGGGAGAGGTACAGATACGCAGTATTTT
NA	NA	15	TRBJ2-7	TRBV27	CASSQILTGAYEQYF	TGTGCCAGCAGTCAAATCTTGACAGGTGCCTACGAGCAGTACTTC
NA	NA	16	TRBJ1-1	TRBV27	CASSLVFGEGETEAFF	NA
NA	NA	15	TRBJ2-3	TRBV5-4	CASSTGGHGTDTQYF	TGTGCCAGCAGCACCGGTGGGCACGGCACAGATACGCAGTATTTT
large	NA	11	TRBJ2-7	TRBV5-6	CASSHGYEQYF	TGTGCCAGCAGCCACGGTTACGAGCAGTACTTC
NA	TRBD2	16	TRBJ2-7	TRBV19	CASSAPGTSGSYEQYF	TGTGCCAGTAGTGCCCCCGGGACTAGCGGATCCTACGAGCAGTACTTC
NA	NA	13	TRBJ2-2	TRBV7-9	CASSQQNTGELFF	TGTGCCAGCAGCCAACAAAACACCGGGGAGCTGTTTTTT
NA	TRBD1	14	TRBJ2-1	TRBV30	CAWSWTGRTGEQFF	TGTGCCTGGAGTTGGACAGGGAGGACGGGGGAGCAGTTCTTC
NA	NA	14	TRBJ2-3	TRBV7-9	CASSPPGSTDTQYF	TGTGCCAGCAGCCCGCCGGGAAGCACAGATACGCAGTATTTT
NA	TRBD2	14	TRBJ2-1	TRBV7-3	CASSLSGNYNEQFF	TGTGCCAGCAGCCTTAGCGGGAACTACAATGAGCAGTTCTTC
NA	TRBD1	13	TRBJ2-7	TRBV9	CASSGGQGREQYF	TGTGCCAGCAGCGGAGGACAGGGACGCGAGCAGTACTTC
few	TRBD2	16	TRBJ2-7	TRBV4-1	CASSQTGLAGAYEQYF	TGCGCCAGCAGCCAAACGGGACTAGCGGGAGCCTACGAGCAGTACTTC